The source of this TCR beta chain is a study of immune reconstitution after stem cell transplant in scleroderma. TCRdb reprocessed the RT-PCR reads via MiXCR and lists one record per CDR3 protein. This table has under 3,500 distinct CDR3 sequences, 3.6% appearing once. This clonotype is labeled as medium-sized. CDR3 size: 12 residues. V dropped 6 bases and J dropped 5; count of bases not matched to a gene: 3. The germline CDR1 and CDR2 sequences are SGHRS and YFSETQ. This clonotype originated in a human donor with systemic sclerosis. Sampling took place before or after autologous hematopoietic stem cell transplantation (not recorded which). This rearrangement joins TRBV5-1 to TRBJ1-2, with 8 nucleotides matching TRBD1. Here the CDR3 reads CASKTGEYGYTF. The CDR3 nucleotides are TGCGCCAGCAAGACAGGGGAATATGGCTACACCTTC.